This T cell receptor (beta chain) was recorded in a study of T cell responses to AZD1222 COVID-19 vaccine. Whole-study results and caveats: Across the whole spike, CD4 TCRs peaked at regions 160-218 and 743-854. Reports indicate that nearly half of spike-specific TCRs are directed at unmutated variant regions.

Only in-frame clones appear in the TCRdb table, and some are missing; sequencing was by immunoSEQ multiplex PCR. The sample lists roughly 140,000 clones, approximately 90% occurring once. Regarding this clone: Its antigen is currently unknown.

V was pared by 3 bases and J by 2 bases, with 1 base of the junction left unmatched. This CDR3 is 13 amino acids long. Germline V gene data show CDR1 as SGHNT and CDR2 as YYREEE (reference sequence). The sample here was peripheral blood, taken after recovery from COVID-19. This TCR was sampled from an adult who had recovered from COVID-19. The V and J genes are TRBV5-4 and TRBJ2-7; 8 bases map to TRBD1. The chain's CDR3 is CASSWDRTYEQYF. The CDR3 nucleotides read TGTGCCAGCAGCTGGGACAGGACCTACGAGCAGTACTTC.